This T cell receptor (beta chain) was captured by sequencing in a study of low-dose radiotherapy and immunotherapy resistance in tumors. In the study overall: With cycle 1 day 1 as the start, patients took oral aspirin 300 mg daily for four cycles.

Alpha- and beta-chain coverage of first-strand cDNA came from TRAV- and TRBV-specific primers. TCRs underwent about 22 PCR cycles of amplification with a constant-region primer and V-primer adapter. In vitro transcription served to amplify the mRNA that had been isolated. MiXCR, applied by TCRdb to the reads, yields one record per CDR3 protein. The table lists under 10,000 distinct CDR3 sequences, around 60% of them singletons. The germline V and J ends were trimmed by 5 bases and 3 bases, with 17 bases remaining between them. The CDR3 runs 15 residues. Germline values: CDR1 MNHEY, CDR2 SVGEGT. J is TRBJ2-7 and V is TRBV6-2 or TRBV6-3, with D possibly being TRBD2 (7 bases). The clonotype comes from a human donor with advanced metastatic prostate, ovarian, gallbladder or colorectal cancer (not recorded which). This table probably holds off-target reads from a library built for another chain. The CDR3: CASSEAGGPSYEQYF. The DNA of the CDR3 is TGTGCCAGCAGTGAAGCCGGGGGGCCGAGCTACGAGCAGTACTTC.